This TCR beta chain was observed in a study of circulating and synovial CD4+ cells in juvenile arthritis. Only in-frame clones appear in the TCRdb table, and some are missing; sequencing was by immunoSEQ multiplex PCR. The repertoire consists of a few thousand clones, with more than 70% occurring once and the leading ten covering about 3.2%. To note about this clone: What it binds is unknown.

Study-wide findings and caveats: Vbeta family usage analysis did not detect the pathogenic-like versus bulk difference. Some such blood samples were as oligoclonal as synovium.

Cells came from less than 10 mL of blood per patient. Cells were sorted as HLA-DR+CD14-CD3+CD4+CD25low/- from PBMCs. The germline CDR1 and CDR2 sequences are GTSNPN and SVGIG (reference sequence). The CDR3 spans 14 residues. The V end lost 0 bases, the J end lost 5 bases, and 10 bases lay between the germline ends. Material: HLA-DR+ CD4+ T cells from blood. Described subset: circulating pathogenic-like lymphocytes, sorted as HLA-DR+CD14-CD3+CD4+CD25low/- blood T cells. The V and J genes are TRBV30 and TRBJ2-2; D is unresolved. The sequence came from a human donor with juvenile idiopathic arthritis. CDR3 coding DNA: TGTGCCTGGAGTGTACTGTCCGGGACCGGGGAGCTGTTTTTT. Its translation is CAWSVLSGTGELFF.